The next 21 T cell receptor beta chains were all read from a single sample in a study of beta chain features in type 1 diabetes. Reverse transcription of all isolated RNA meant that expressed TCRB transcripts were sequenced. Libraries were prepared by immunoSEQ multiplex PCR; TCRdb keeps only in-frame clonotypes and omits some of them. The sample shows about 140,000 clones, about 7.1% of them seen only once. The specimen sequenced was central memory CD4+ T cells from blood. The receptors stem from a woman under 40 in good health.

The CDR3 reads CAWEDRDLGGYTF. Here the CDR3 DNA reads TGTGCCTGGGAGGACAGGGATCTGGGGGGCTACACCTTC. The V call is TRBV30, the J call TRBJ1-2, with 8 bases matching TRBD1. Germline V gene data show CDR1 as GTSNPN and CDR2 as SVGIG (reference sequence). The CDR3 loop spans 13 amino acids. J was trimmed by 8 bases and V by 5 bases; bases with no gene match: 10.

This clone was seen a handful of times. The rearrangement uses TRBV30 and TRBJ1-1; TRBD1 aligns across 7 bases. Looked up from germline, CDR1 is GTSNPN and CDR2 is SVGIG (reference sequence). The J segment lost 0 bases and the V segment lost 3 bases, leaving 7 bases of the junction unmatched. The CDR3 spans 15 residues. The CDR3 DNA reads as TGTGCCTGGAGCGGCACCGGGACAGTGAACACTGAAGCTTTCTTT. Its protein product is CAWSGTGTVNTEAFF.

The gene calls are TRBV4-2 and TRBJ1-1; possibly TRBD1 for D (5 bases). CDR1 and CDR2 from the germline V gene are LGHNA and YNFKEQ. V shed 1 base and J shed 1 base, with 10 bases lying between them. The length of the CDR3 is 15 residues. CDR3 in amino acids: CASSQGRQTNTEAFF. The CDR3 bases are TGTGCCAGCAGCCAAGGTCGACAGACGAACACTGAAGCTTTCTTT.

V and J are TRBV7-3 and TRBJ1-1, with 7 bases that match TRBD1. The ends lost 5 bases at V and 8 bases at J; junction bases unmatched: 8. The germline V gene encodes CDR1 SGHTA and CDR2 FQGTGA. This CDR3 contains 13 residues. The CDR3, as DNA: TGTGCCAGCAGCCCCCGACAGGGAACCGAAGCTTTCTTT. It yields the protein CASSPRQGTEAFF. Full variable domain (missing parts from reference TRBV7-3 and TRBJ1-1): GAGVSQTPSNKVTEKGKYVELRCDPISGHTALYWYRQSLGQGPEFLIYFQGTGAADDSGLPNDRFFAVRPEGSVSTLKIQRTERGDSAVYLCASSPRQGTEAFFGQGTRLTVV.

This clone was picked up a small number of times. V and J are TRBV10-3 and TRBJ1-2; TRBD1 might be the D (6 bases). Germline V gene data show CDR1 as ENHRY and CDR2 as SYGVKD. The CDR3 contains 14 residues. Trimming shortened V by 5 bases and J by 0 bases, and 10 bases separated the two germline ends. The CDR3 DNA reads as TGTGCCATCAGTCCGGACAGTACTAACTATGGCTACACCTTC. It encodes CAISPDSTNYGYTF.

The chain joins TRBV28 to TRBJ2-7; 11 bases are a match to TRBD2. This CDR3 has 15 residues. Germline assignment: CDR1 MDHEN and CDR2 SYDVKM. Trimming took 3 bases from V and 4 from J; bases not matched to a gene: 5. The CDR3: CASSFRSSGRYEQYF. The CDR3 DNA sequence: TGTGCCAGCAGTTTTCGGTCTAGCGGGAGGTACGAGCAGTACTTC.

This rearrangement joins TRBV29-1 to TRBJ1-2; 11 nucleotides align to TRBD1. Germline V gene lookup returns CDR1 SQVTM and CDR2 ANQGSEA. The V and J ends lost 7 bases and 4 bases, in that order; junction bases with no gene match: 5. There are 13 residues in the CDR3. The CDR3 DNA reads as TGCAGCGCCCGGACAGGGGGCAGCTATGGCTACACCTTC. Encoded protein: CSARTGGSYGYTF.

The sample holds a few counts of this clone. The V and J genes are TRBV4-1 and TRBJ2-1, with TRBD1 identical over 11 bases. V gave up 4 bases and J gave up 8 bases; unmatched junction bases: 10. Per germline, CDR1 MGHRA and CDR2 YSYEKL. CDR3 length: 16 residues. DNA for the CDR3: TGCGCCAGCAGCCGGGTAGGGGGACAGGGGGGAGATGAGCAGTTCTTC. This encodes CASSRVGGQGGDEQFF.

This clone was seen a handful of times. The J gene is TRBJ2-1, the V gene TRBV6-6; TRBD2 agrees at 8 bases. The CDR3 covers 14 residues. V lost 4 bases to trimming and J lost 8 bases; unmatched junction nucleotides: 7. Germline loops: CDR1 MNHNY, CDR2 SVGAGI (reference sequence). Here the CDR3 reads CASSLRLASHEQFF. CDR3 sequence (DNA): TGTGCCAGCAGTTTGAGACTAGCGAGCCATGAGCAGTTCTTC.

This clone was seen at least ten times. The chain joins TRBV18 to TRBJ2-1, with 7 positions matching TRBD1. The germline V gene encodes CDR1 KGHSH and CDR2 LQKENI. With 4 bases clipped from V and 10 bases from J, the junction kept 7 bases outside the gene matches. This CDR3 comprises 13 residues. CDR3 sequence reads: CASSQGAGGEQFF. The CDR3 nucleotides are TGTGCCAGCTCACAGGGGGCAGGAGGCGAGCAGTTCTTC.

This clone was recorded many times. This rearrangement joins TRBV14 to TRBJ2-5, with D possibly TRBD1 on 6 matching bases. There are 11 residues in the CDR3. The ends were cut back, 5 bases at V and 6 bases at J, with 7 bases in the middle. Germline loops: CDR1 SGHDN, CDR2 FVKESK. CDR3: CASSRDKTQYF. CDR3 DNA: TGTGCCAGCAGCAGGGACAAGACCCAGTACTTC.

This clone came up a few times. The V gene is TRBV4-3, the J gene TRBJ2-1; 8 positions match TRBD2. This CDR3 has 15 amino acids. Trimming at V came to 4 bases and at J to 5 bases, leaving 7 bases not matched to a gene. The germline gives CDR1 LGHNA, CDR2 YSLEER. Here the CDR3 DNA reads TGCGCCAGCAGCCCCCAGACTAGCGTACACAATGAGCAGTTCTTC. Translating gives CASSPQTSVHNEQFF.

This clone was picked up a small number of times. The rearrangement uses TRBV9 and TRBJ1-1; 11 bases map to TRBD1. The length of the CDR3 is 16 residues. Germline values: CDR1 SGDLS, CDR2 YYNGEE. V lost 4 bases to trimming and J lost 3 bases; unmatched junction nucleotides: 8. CDR3 nucleotides: TGTGCCAGCAGCACTGGACAGGGGGCCTCGGACACTGAAGCTTTCTTT. Amino acids: CASSTGQGASDTEAFF.

This clone was counted only a few times. The chain carries TRBV30 and TRBJ1-4; 8 positions agree with TRBD1. J lost 5 bases, V lost 5 bases, and 10 bases had no gene match. The CDR3 is 15 amino acids. Per the germline V gene, CDR1 is GTSNPN and CDR2 is SVGIG (reference sequence). The CDR3 nucleotides are TGTGCCTGGCGGAAGCCGGGACAGGCGAATGAAAAACTGTTTTTT. Its translation: CAWRKPGQANEKLFF.

This clone was detected only a few times. V gene TRBV7-2 combines with J gene TRBJ2-1; 9 bases fit TRBD2. CDR1 SGHTA and CDR2 FQGNSA come from the germline V gene. Germline trimming cut 1 base from V and 4 bases from J; bases unmatched to any gene: 2. There are 15 residues in the CDR3. CDR3 sequence: CASSLDSGGYNEQFF. The CDR3 bases are TGTGCCAGCAGCTTAGATAGCGGGGGTTACAATGAGCAGTTCTTC.

DNA for the CDR3: TGCGCCAGCAGCCAAGGCTTCAGGACAGGGAGTTACGAGCAGTACTTC. Translating it yields CASSQGFRTGSYEQYF. The chain couples TRBV4-1 to TRBJ2-7, with 8 bases that match TRBD1. V gave up 1 base and J gave up 4 bases; unmatched junction bases: 9. This CDR3 region has 16 residues. Germline lookup yields CDR1 MGHRA and CDR2 YSYEKL.

In this sample, this clone turned up a few times. The V call is TRBV28, the J call TRBJ2-6; D unresolved. CDR1 and CDR2 (germline): MDHEN, SYDVKM. This CDR3 is 16 amino acids long. Deletions cut 4 bases from V and 0 bases from J, with 10 bases between. Written as DNA, the CDR3 is TGTGCCAGCAGTTCGTTCGGTTACTCTGGGGCCAACGTCCTGACTTTC. This sequence encodes CASSSFGYSGANVLTF.

This clone was recorded a few times. The chain is built from TRBV11-3 and TRBJ2-2; TRBD1 matches at 8 bases. Germline trimming cut 5 bases from V and 7 bases from J; bases unmatched to any gene: 6. Germline CDR1 is SGHNT and CDR2 is YENEEA. The CDR3 runs to 14 residues. The DNA for the CDR3 is TGTGCCAGCAGCAGACAGGGGCCCGTCGGGGAGCTGTTTTTT. This gives the protein CASSRQGPVGELFF.

This clone was observed many times. The rearrangement links TRBV5-6 to TRBJ1-5, with no clear D. Germline CDR1 reads SGHDT; CDR2 reads YYEEEE. The CDR3 loop spans 15 amino acids. Deletions cut 3 bases from V and 4 bases from J, with 14 bases between. CDR3: CASSSAGSLNQPQHF. The DNA of the CDR3 is TGTGCCAGCAGCTCAGCCGGGAGCCTAAATCAGCCCCAGCATTTT.

This clone was recorded many times. The genes are TRBV5-1 and TRBJ2-3, with 8 bases identical to TRBD2. The CDR3 totals 15 residues. The V gene end was trimmed by 4 bases and the J gene end by 5 bases; junction bases not matched to a gene: 9. Germline CDR1 and CDR2: SGHRS and YFSETQ. DNA of the CDR3: TGCGCCAGCAGCCCAGGAGCGGGAGTGAAAGATACGCAGTATTTT. As protein: CASSPGAGVKDTQYF.

This clone occurred a few times. This chain links TRBV7-2 with TRBJ2-7, with 8 bases fitting TRBD2. The CDR3 sequence is 14 residues long. J lost 6 bases, V lost 6 bases, and 10 bases had no gene match. Germline V gene data show CDR1 as SGHTA and CDR2 as FQGNSA. CDR3 DNA: TGTGCCAGCAGTCCAATAGCGGGACCCTCCGAGCAGTACTTC. It is translated as CASSPIAGPSEQYF. Using reference TRBV7-2 and TRBJ2-7 for the parts outside the CDR3, the full variable domain is GAGVSQSPSNKVTEKGKDVELRCDPISGHTALYWYRQSLGQGLEFLIYFQGNSAPDKSGLPSDRFSAERTGGSVSTLTIQRTQQEDSAVYLCASSPIAGPSEQYFGPGTRLTVT.